In this sample, the clone carrying this TCR beta chain turned up a few times. The antigen is undetermined. TCR beta rearrangements were amplified from peripheral blood genomic DNA. The V end lost 2 bases, the J end lost 4 bases, and 18 bases lay between the germline ends. Germline V gene sequence: CDR1 MGHRA, CDR2 YSYEKL. The CDR3 runs 16 residues. The data derive from a study of T cell repertoires in aging, cancer and after chemotherapy. Study-wide results and limits: Age-matched healthy donors had significantly more diverse, less clonal blood TCR repertoires than untreated cancer patients.

Multiplex touch-down PCR with TRB-A/B primers amplified rearranged V-D-J TRB sequences. TCRdb reprocessed the multiplex PCR reads via MiXCR and lists one record per CDR3 protein. Of more than 950 distinct CDR3 sequences listed, 15% to 25% were seen once; the top ten hold around 32%. The chain carries TRBV4-1 and TRBJ2-7, with D maybe TRBD2 (6 bases). The receptor comes from a human donor with a solid tumor. The sample comprised blood. The CDR3 sequence: CASSQSPLAGWYEQYF. For the CDR3, the DNA is TGCGCCAGCAGCCAAAGCCCCTTGGCGGGGTGGTACGAGCAGTACTTC.